These 30 T cell receptor beta chains were sequenced from one sample in a study of brain T cells in children with intractable seizures. The time point here: blood from clinic visit 5 months post-surgery; TSC patient then seizure free. Profiling relied on immunoSEQ multiplex PCR, and the TCRdb table lists in-frame clones only, not all of them. The table shows about 340,000 clones, with approximately 93% occurring only once. Material: peripheral blood, obtained more than 4 months after surgery. These receptors were collected from a boy in the first two years of life with tuberous sclerosis and intractable seizures.

With regard to this clone: Other nucleotide sequences in the sample specify the same CDR3. J is TRBJ2-7 and V is TRBV7-9; 9 bases are shared with TRBD1. CDR3 length: 14 residues. V was pared by 1 base and J by 3 bases, with 1 base of the junction left unmatched. The germline gives CDR1 SEHNR, CDR2 FQNEAQ (reference sequence). The CDR3 nucleotides read TGTGCCAGCAGCTTAGACAGGGGGCTCTACGAGCAGTACTTC. This gives the protein CASSLDRGLYEQYF.

The chain recombines TRBV13 with TRBJ1-1, with 7 nucleotides matching TRBD1. The junction had 1 base not matched to a gene; V was cut back by 3 bases and J by 0 bases. From germline, CDR1 is PRHDT and CDR2 FYEKMQ (reference sequence). The CDR3 has 14 amino acids. CDR3 nucleotide sequence: TGTGCCAGCAGCTTGGGACAGCTGAACACTGAAGCTTTCTTT. Translation gives CASSLGQLNTEAFF. The whole variable domain, filled in from reference TRBV13 and TRBJ1-1, reads AAGVIQSPRHLIKEKRETATLKCYPIPRHDTVYWYQQGPGQDPQFLISFYEKMQSDKGSIPDRFSAQQFSDYHSELNMSSLELGDSALYFCASSLGQLNTEAFFGQGTRLTVV.

The chain uses TRBV15 and TRBJ2-5, with TRBD2 matching over 14 bases. Germline V gene data show CDR1 as LNHNV and CDR2 as YYDKDF (reference sequence). The V segment lost 4 bases and the J segment 3 bases; nucleotides outside the gene matches: 10. The CDR3 spans 18 residues. The DNA of the CDR3 is TGTGCCACCAGCACACTAGTGGGACTAGCGGGGGTCGAAGAGACCCAGTACTTC. Amino acids: CATSTLVGLAGVEETQYF.

The rearrangement links TRBV6-5 to TRBJ2-1; D possibly corresponds to TRBD1 (5 bases). The V end was cut by 0 bases, the J end by 5 bases, with 11 bases between. CDR1 is MNHEY and CDR2 is SVGAGI in the germline V gene. This CDR3 contains 15 residues. The CDR3 region is CASSYSGLGNNEQFF. CDR3 nucleotides: TGTGCCAGCAGTTACTCGGGGCTAGGGAACAATGAGCAGTTCTTC.

The genes are TRBV15 and TRBJ2-7, with 9 nucleotides matching TRBD2. Germline V gives CDR1 LNHNV, CDR2 YYDKDF (reference sequence). J gave up 4 bases and V 2 bases, and 12 bases lay outside the gene matches. CDR3 length: 17 residues. The CDR3 reads CATSRTPGLAVGYEQYF. CDR3 in DNA: TGTGCCACCAGCAGAACTCCGGGACTAGCCGTTGGGTACGAGCAGTACTTC.

V usage is TRBV13 and J usage is TRBJ1-2, with 7 bases that match TRBD1. The CDR3 extends over 14 amino acids. CDR1 and CDR2 (germline): PRHDT, FYEKMQ (reference sequence). V lost 5 bases and J lost 4; bases outside the gene matches: 7. CDR3 nucleotide sequence: TGTGCCAGCAGCCCCGTGGCAGGGGGCTATGGCTACACCTTC. Residues: CASSPVAGGYGYTF.

The V gene is TRBV11-2, the J gene TRBJ2-2, with D hard to call. CDR1 SGHAT and CDR2 FQNNGV come from the germline V gene. With 4 bases removed from V and 2 bases from J, the gap between germline ends came to 11 bases. There are 15 residues in the CDR3. CDR3 bases: TGTGCCAGCAGCTCCCTTCTTCCTAACACCGGGGAGCTGTTTTTT. Amino acid sequence: CASSSLLPNTGELFF.

This clone was counted a single time. The V gene is TRBV5-1, the J gene TRBJ1-6; D possibly corresponds to TRBD1 (5 bases). V dropped 5 bases and J dropped 0 bases, with 9 bases sitting between them. Per germline, CDR1 SGHRS and CDR2 YFSETQ. This CDR3 is built from 15 residues. Here the CDR3 reads CASRGLSSYNSPLHF. CDR3 in DNA: TGCGCCAGCAGGGGACTGAGCTCCTATAATTCACCCCTCCACTTT.

The DNA of the CDR3 is TGTGCCAGCAGTGAAATACCCGCGGGGGGAATCTACACCTTC. This translates into CASSEIPAGGIYTF. The V gene is TRBV6-1, the J gene TRBJ1-2; tentatively, D is TRBD1 (5 bases). V lost 2 bases, J lost 10 bases, and 17 bases lay in between. The CDR3 covers 14 residues. Germline-derived CDR1 and CDR2 are MNHNS and SASEGT.

This clone occurred once. The rearrangement links TRBV6-1 to TRBJ2-1, with a tentative D call TRBD2 (5 bases). V shed 2 bases and J shed 8 bases, with 22 bases lying between them. Per germline, CDR1 MNHNS and CDR2 SASEGT. CDR3 length: 17 amino acids. The CDR3 coding sequence is TGTGCCAGCAGTGAATGGGATTTGGGGAGTCCGAACCATGAGCAGTTCTTC. It yields the protein CASSEWDLGSPNHEQFF.

This clone was seen once. The chain couples TRBV7-9 to TRBJ2-3; D remains unclear. The CDR3 loop spans 16 amino acids. With 3 bases removed from V and 0 bases from J, the gap between germline ends came to 13 bases. CDR1 and CDR2 (germline): SEHNR, FQNEAQ (reference sequence). DNA of the CDR3: TGTGCCAGCAGCTTCGGAACGGCTACTAGCACAGATACGCAGTATTTT. Translated: CASSFGTATSTDTQYF.

The chain carries TRBV27 and TRBJ2-3; D could derive from TRBD1 or TRBD2 (7 bases each). This CDR3 is built from 17 residues. CDR1 and CDR2 (germline): MNHEY, SMNVEV (reference sequence). The V end lost 4 bases, the J end lost 2 bases, and 19 bases lay between the germline ends. In nucleotides, the CDR3 is TGTGCCAGCAGTTCAGTTGGGGGGGACAGCTTCACAGATACGCAGTATTTT. Its translation is CASSSVGGDSFTDTQYF.

The chain joins TRBV19 to TRBJ1-2; 9 nucleotides line up with TRBD1. The CDR3 contains 14 residues. CDR1 is LNHDA and CDR2 is SQIVND in the germline V gene (reference sequence). V dropped 6 bases and J dropped 4; count of bases not matched to a gene: 6. As DNA, the CDR3 is TGTGCCAGTAGACGCGGGACAGGGCTCTATGGCTACACCTTC. Translation: CASRRGTGLYGYTF. Filled out from reference TRBV19 and TRBJ1-2, the complete variable domain reads DGGITQSPKYLFRKEGQNVTLSCEQNLNHDAMYWYRQDPGQGLRLIYYSQIVNDFQKGDIAEGYSVSREKKESFPLTVTSAQKNPTAFYLCASRRGTGLYGYTFGSGTRLTVV.

The table lists this clone with a few counts. The rearrangement uses TRBV6-6 and TRBJ1-5; no clear D gene. Germline assignment: CDR1 MNHNY and CDR2 SVGAGI (reference sequence). CDR3 size: 13 residues. Trimming took 2 bases from V and 3 from J, leaving 5 bases between them. The CDR3 is CASSYGNNQPQHF. For the CDR3, the DNA is TGTGCCAGCAGTTACGGGAACAATCAGCCCCAGCATTTT.

The rearrangement joins TRBV7-8 to TRBJ1-2; weak D call: TRBD1 (5 bases). Deletions cut 1 base from V and 2 bases from J, with 5 bases between. This CDR3 has 13 residues. Germline V lookup: CDR1 SGHVS, CDR2 FQNEAQ. The CDR3 coding sequence is TGTGCCAGCAGCTTAGAGGGGAACTATGGCTACACCTTC. It yields the protein CASSLEGNYGYTF.

The chain's CDR3 is CASSQDPGRGGYGYTF. The CDR3 DNA follows: TGCGCCAGCAGCCAAGACCCCGGGCGGGGCGGCTATGGCTACACCTTC. This sequence joins TRBV4-1 and TRBJ1-2; D is perhaps TRBD1 (5 bases). The CDR3 extends over 16 amino acids. The germline V gene has CDR1 MGHRA and CDR2 YSYEKL. The germline V and J ends were trimmed by 0 bases and 4 bases, with 15 bases remaining between them.

The chain links TRBV7-3 to TRBJ2-3, with 8 bases matching TRBD2. The CDR3 is 16 residues long. CDR1 is SGHTA, CDR2 FQGTGA, per germline. V lost 6 bases and J lost 2; bases outside the gene matches: 10. CDR3 in amino acids: CASRLGTSPSTDTQYF. For the CDR3, the DNA is TGTGCCAGCAGGCTCGGGACTAGTCCTTCCACAGATACGCAGTATTTT.

The V and J genes are TRBV27 and TRBJ1-1; 7 bases line up with TRBD1. V lost 6 bases, J lost 1 base, and 5 bases stayed unmatched. CDR3 length: 14 residues. CDR1 and CDR2 (germline): MNHEY, SMNVEV (reference sequence). CDR3 protein: CASSHRGGNTEAFF. In DNA form, the CDR3 reads TGTGCCAGCAGCCACAGGGGAGGGAACACTGAAGCTTTCTTT.

The genes are TRBV5-6 and TRBJ1-1; D gene uncertain. Trimming pared 1 base from V and 1 base from J, leaving 8 bases between. The germline CDR1 and CDR2 sequences are SGHDT and YYEEEE. The CDR3 loop spans 14 amino acids. The CDR3 nucleotides read TGTGCCAGCAGCTTGAGTTCGGGGAACACTGAAGCTTTCTTT. Translated, it gives CASSLSSGNTEAFF.

The chain uses TRBV19 and TRBJ2-1, with TRBD2 identical over 14 bases. The CDR3 consists of 16 residues. The V segment lost 4 bases and the J segment 8 bases; nucleotides outside the gene matches: 7. Germline V gene sequence: CDR1 LNHDA, CDR2 SQIVND (reference sequence). CDR3 nucleotides: TGTGCCAGTAGTACTCCGGGACTAGCGGGAGAACATGAGCAGTTCTTC. It codes for CASSTPGLAGEHEQFF.

There are a few counts of this clone. This chain connects TRBV7-9 to TRBJ1-3; D is undetermined. CDR3 length equals 12 residues. Per germline, CDR1 SEHNR and CDR2 FQNEAQ (reference sequence). The germline V and J ends were trimmed by 3 bases and 3 bases, with 3 bases remaining between them. The CDR3 nucleotides read TGTGCCAGCAGCTTGGTTGGAAACACCATATATTTT. Translated: CASSLVGNTIYF.

The chain uses TRBV7-2 and TRBJ2-6; either TRBD1 or TRBD2 may supply D (5 bases each). Between the trimmed V and J ends, which lost 4 bases and 0 bases, there was a span of 13 bases. Per germline, CDR1 SGHTA and CDR2 FQGNSA. The CDR3 has 17 amino acids. The CDR3 nucleotides read TGTGCCAGCAGCTCCACCTTCGGGGCCTCTGGGGCCAACGTCCTGACTTTC. It yields the protein CASSSTFGASGANVLTF.

The chain is built from TRBV5-1 and TRBJ2-1, with TRBD1 as a possible D gene (6 bases). Trimming cost V 4 bases and J 0 bases, with 14 bases left between them. The CDR3 totals 16 residues. From germline, CDR1 is SGHRS and CDR2 YFSETQ. CDR3 nucleotide sequence: TGCGCCAGCAGCCCAGGGGCCATGACCTCCTACAATGAGCAGTTCTTC. Protein sequence: CASSPGAMTSYNEQFF.

The chain couples TRBV4-1 to TRBJ2-2; 11 positions agree with TRBD2. This CDR3 spans 14 amino acids. From germline, CDR1 is MGHRA and CDR2 YSYEKL. V dropped 4 bases and J dropped 7; count of bases not matched to a gene: 2. The CDR3 spells CASSLTSGSGELFF. CDR3 DNA: TGCGCCAGCAGCCTTACTAGCGGGAGCGGGGAGCTGTTTTTT.

The chain has TRBV18 and TRBJ2-5, with no clear D. V was cut by 9 bases and J by 3 bases, with 8 bases left in between. Germline V CDR1 and CDR2: KGHSH, LQKENI. This CDR3 spans 11 amino acids. As DNA, the CDR3 is TGTGCCAGTCGCGGAGAAGAGACCCAGTACTTC. Protein sequence: CASRGEETQYF. The whole variable domain, remainder taken from reference TRBV18 and TRBJ2-5, is NAGVMQNPRHLVRRRGQEARLRCSPMKGHSHVYWYRQLPEEGLKFMVYLQKENIIDESGMPKERFSAEFPKEGPSILRIQQVVRGDSAAYFCASRGEETQYFGPGTRLLVL.

The V and J genes are TRBV6-5 and TRBJ1-2, with D perhaps TRBD1 (5 bases). The germline V and J ends were trimmed by 6 bases and 9 bases, with 14 bases remaining between them. Germline V gives CDR1 MNHEY, CDR2 SVGAGI. The CDR3 contains 12 residues. This CDR3 reads CASRLTGERYTF. The CDR3 coding sequence is TGTGCCAGCAGGCTGACGGGGGAACGCTACACCTTC.

This sequence joins TRBV2 and TRBJ1-5; weak D call: TRBD1 (6 bases). The CDR3 has 13 amino acids. Trimming took 7 bases from V and 3 from J, leaving 10 bases between them. Germline loops: CDR1 SNHLY, CDR2 FYNNEI. The CDR3 DNA reads TGTGCCAGCAACCAGGGGCTCAATCAGCCCCAGCATTTT. Protein sequence: CASNQGLNQPQHF.

The chain carries TRBV19 and TRBJ1-2; D is perhaps TRBD1 (6 bases). The V end was cut by 2 bases, the J end by 6 bases, with 7 bases between. CDR1 LNHDA and CDR2 SQIVND come from the germline V gene (reference sequence). The CDR3 runs 12 residues. DNA for the CDR3: TGTGCCAGTAGTATAAACAGGGATGGCTACACCTTC. It is translated as CASSINRDGYTF.

J is TRBJ2-2 and V is TRBV19, with D unclear. The ends were cut back, 5 bases at V and 4 bases at J, with 2 bases in the middle. The CDR3 covers 11 residues. Germline loops: CDR1 LNHDA, CDR2 SQIVND (reference sequence). In DNA, the CDR3 is TGTGCCAGTAGTGTCACCGGGGAGCTGTTTTTT. Encoded protein: CASSVTGELFF.

The chain carries TRBV5-6 and TRBJ2-7; D is ambiguous. This CDR3 has 13 residues. V was shortened by 0 bases and J by 2 bases, with 6 bases between the two germline ends. Germline-derived CDR1 and CDR2 are SGHDT and YYEEEE. The CDR3 DNA reads TGTGCCAGCAGCTTGGAAGGAACCTACGAGCAGTACTTC. Translation gives CASSLEGTYEQYF.